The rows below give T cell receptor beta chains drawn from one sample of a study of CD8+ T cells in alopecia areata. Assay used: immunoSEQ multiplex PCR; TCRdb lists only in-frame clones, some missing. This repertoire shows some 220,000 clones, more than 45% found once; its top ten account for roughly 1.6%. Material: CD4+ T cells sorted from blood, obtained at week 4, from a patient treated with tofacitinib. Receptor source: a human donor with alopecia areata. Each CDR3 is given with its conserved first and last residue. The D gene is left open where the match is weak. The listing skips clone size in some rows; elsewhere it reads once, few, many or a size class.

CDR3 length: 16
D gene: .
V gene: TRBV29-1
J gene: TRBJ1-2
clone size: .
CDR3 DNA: TGCAGCGTTGCCCCACTCACCTCTTTCCGAGACTATGGCTACACCTTC
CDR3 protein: CSVAPLTSFRDYGYTF

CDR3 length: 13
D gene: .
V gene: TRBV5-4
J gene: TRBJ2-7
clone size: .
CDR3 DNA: TGTGCCAGCAGCTTAGGGGTTTCCTACGAGCAGTACTTC
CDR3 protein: CASSLGVSYEQYF

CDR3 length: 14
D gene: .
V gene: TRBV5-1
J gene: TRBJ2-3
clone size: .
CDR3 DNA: TGCGCCAGCAGCTTGGACCGCGGCACAGATACGCAGTATTTT
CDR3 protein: CASSLDRGTDTQYF

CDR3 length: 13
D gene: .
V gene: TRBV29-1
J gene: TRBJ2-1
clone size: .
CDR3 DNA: TGCAGCGTTGAAGTTTCGAGCGCCGGGGAGCAGTTCTTC
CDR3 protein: CSVEVSSAGEQFF

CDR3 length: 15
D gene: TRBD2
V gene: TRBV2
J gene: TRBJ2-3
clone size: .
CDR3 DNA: TGTGCCAGCAGTGTACTAGCGGGGGTTGAAGATACGCAGTATTTT
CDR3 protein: CASSVLAGVEDTQYF

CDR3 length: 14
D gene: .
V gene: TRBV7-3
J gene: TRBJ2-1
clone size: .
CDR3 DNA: TGTGCCAGCAGCCCATTCCCCTACCACAATGAGCAGTTCTTC
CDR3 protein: CASSPFPYHNEQFF

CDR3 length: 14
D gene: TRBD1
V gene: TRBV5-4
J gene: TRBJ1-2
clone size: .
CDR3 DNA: TGTGCCAGCAGCCGCCGGGACAGGGAGGGTGGCTACACCTTC
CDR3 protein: CASSRRDREGGYTF

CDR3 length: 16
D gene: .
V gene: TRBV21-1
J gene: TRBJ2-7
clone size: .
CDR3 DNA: TGTGCCAGCAGTGTTCTTCCGAGACAAGAAAGCTACGAGCAGTACTTC
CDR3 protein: CASSVLPRQESYEQYF

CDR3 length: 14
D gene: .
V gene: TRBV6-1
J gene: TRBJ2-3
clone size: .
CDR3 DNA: TGTGCCAGCAGTGAATCCGGTGGGCGGGGTACGCAGTATTTT
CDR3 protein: CASSESGGRGTQYF

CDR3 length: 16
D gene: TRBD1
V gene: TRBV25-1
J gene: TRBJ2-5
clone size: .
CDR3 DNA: TGTGCCAGCAGTGCCCTGGGACAGGGGGCCCAAGAGACCCAGTACTTC
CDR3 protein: CASSALGQGAQETQYF

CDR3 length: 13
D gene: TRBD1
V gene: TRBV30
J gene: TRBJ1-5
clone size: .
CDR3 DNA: TGTGCCTGGAGCACAGGGGAAGATCAGCCCCAGCATTTT
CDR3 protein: CAWSTGEDQPQHF

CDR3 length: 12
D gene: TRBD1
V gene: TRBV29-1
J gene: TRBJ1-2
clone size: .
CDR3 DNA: TGCAGCGTGGGGACAGGGGGCTATGGCTACACCTTC
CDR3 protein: CSVGTGGYGYTF

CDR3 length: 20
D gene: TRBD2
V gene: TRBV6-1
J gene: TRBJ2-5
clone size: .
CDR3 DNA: TGTGCCAGCAGTGAAATGTCAGCGGGGTCCCTCGGAATTCACCAAGAGACCCAGTACTTC
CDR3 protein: CASSEMSAGSLGIHQETQYF

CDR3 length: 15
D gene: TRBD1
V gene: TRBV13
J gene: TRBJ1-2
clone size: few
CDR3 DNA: TGTGCCAGCAGCCCAGGGACAGGGGGGACCTATGGCTACACCTTC
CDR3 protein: CASSPGTGGTYGYTF

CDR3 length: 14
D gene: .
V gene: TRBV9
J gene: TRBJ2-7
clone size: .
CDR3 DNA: TGTGCCAGCAGCTCAGGGGTGACGACCTACGAGCAGTACTTC
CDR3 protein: CASSSGVTTYEQYF

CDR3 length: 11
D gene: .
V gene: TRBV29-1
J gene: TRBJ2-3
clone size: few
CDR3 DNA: TGCAGCGTAGGACAGCCAGATACGCAGTATTTT
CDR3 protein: CSVGQPDTQYF

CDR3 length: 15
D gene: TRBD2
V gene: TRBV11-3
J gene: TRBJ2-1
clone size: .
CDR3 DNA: TGTGCCAGCAGCTTGAGGCTAGCGGGGGCCACCAAGCAGTTCTTC
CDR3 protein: CASSLRLAGATKQFF

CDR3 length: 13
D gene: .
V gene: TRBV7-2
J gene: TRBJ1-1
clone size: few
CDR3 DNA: TGTGCCAGCAGACTTTTGGGTAACACTGAAGCTTTCTTT
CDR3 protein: CASRLLGNTEAFF

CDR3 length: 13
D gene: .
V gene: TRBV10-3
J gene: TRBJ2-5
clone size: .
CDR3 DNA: TGTGCCATCAGTGAAAGGGGGGAAGAGACCCAGTACTTC
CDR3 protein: CAISERGEETQYF

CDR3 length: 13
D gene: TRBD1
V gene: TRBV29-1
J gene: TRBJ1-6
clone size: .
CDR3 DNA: TGCAGCGTTAAGACAGGGTCGGATTCACCCCTCCACTTT
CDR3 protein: CSVKTGSDSPLHF

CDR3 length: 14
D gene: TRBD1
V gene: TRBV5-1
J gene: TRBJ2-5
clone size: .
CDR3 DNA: TGCGCCAGCAGCCCCAGGGACAGCCAAGAGACCCAGTACTTC
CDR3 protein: CASSPRDSQETQYF

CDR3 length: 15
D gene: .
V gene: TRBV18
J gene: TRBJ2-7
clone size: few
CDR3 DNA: TGTGCCAGCTCACCTACAGGGAAGAGGACCTACGAGCAGTACTTC
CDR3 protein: CASSPTGKRTYEQYF

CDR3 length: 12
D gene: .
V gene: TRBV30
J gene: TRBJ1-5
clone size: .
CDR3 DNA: TGTGCCTGGAATGGGGGCAATCAGCCCCAGCATTTT
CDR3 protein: CAWNGGNQPQHF

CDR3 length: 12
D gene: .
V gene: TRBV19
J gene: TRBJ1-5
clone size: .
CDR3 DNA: TGTGCCAGTAGTATGTCGGCGCAGCCCCAGCATTTT
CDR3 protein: CASSMSAQPQHF

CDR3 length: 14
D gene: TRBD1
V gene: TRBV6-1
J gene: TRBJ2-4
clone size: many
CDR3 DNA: TGTGCCAGCACCGATCCAGGGACAGGAGGCATTCAGTACTTC
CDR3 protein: CASTDPGTGGIQYF

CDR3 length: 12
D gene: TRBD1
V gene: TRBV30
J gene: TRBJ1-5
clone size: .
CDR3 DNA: TGTGCCTTCGGACAGGGTTCTCAGCCCCAGCATTTT
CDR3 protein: CAFGQGSQPQHF

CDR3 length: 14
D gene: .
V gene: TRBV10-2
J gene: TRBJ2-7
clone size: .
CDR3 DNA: TGCGCCAGCAGTGACTTGGGGTCCTCTGGGGAGCAGTACTTC
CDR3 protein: CASSDLGSSGEQYF

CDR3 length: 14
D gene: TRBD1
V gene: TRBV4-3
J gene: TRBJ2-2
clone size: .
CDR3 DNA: TGCGCTAGCAGCCAAGACAGGGTATCCGGGGAGCTGTTTTTT
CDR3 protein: CASSQDRVSGELFF

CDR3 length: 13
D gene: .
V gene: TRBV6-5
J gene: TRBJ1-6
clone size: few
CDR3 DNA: TGTGCCAGCAGTGACAGGTTAAGTTCACCCCTCCACTTT
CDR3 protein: CASSDRLSSPLHF

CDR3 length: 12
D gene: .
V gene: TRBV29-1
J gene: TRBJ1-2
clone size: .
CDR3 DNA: TGCAGCGTTGAGGAGACACCCTATGGCTACACCTTC
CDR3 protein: CSVEETPYGYTF

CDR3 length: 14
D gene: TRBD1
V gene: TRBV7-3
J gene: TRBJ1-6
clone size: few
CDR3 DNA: TGTGCCAGCAGCTACGGGACAGGGAATTCACCCCTCCACTTT
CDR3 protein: CASSYGTGNSPLHF

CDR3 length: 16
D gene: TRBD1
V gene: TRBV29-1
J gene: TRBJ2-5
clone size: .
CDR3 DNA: TGCAGCGTGACCGGGGGGACAGGGCGGTTTGGAGAGACCCAGTACTTC
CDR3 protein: CSVTGGTGRFGETQYF

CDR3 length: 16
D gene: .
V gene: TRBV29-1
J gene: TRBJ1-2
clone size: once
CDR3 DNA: TGCAGCGTTGAAGACTCGGGGAGCCTCTCTAACTATGGCTACACCTTC
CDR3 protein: CSVEDSGSLSNYGYTF

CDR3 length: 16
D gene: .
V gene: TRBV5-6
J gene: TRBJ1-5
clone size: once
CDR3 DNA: TGTGCCAGCAGCTTTAGCAGGACCTATAGCAATCAGCCCCAGCATTTT
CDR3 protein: CASSFSRTYSNQPQHF